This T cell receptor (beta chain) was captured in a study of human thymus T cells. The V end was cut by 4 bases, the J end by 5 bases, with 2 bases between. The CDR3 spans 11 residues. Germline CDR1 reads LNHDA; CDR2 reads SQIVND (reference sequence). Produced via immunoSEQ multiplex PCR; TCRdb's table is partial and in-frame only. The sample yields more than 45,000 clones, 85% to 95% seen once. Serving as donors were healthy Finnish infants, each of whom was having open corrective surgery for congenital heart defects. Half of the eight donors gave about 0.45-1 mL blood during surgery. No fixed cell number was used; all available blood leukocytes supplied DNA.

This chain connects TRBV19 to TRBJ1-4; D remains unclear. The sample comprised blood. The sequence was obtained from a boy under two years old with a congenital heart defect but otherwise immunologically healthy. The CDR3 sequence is CASSTNEKLFF. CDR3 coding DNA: TGTGCCAGTAGTACAAATGAAAAACTGTTTTTT.